The 6 T cell receptor beta chains reported below all come from one sample, sequenced in a study of blood T cell repertoires in COVID-19. The assay was immunoSEQ multiplex PCR, and TCRdb's table has in-frame clones only and misses some. The sample yields about 250,000 clones, roughly 88% seen once. Material: peripheral blood. The source of these receptors is a woman aged 40 to 49 who had recovered from COVID-19.

The chain employs TRBV21-1 and TRBJ2-5; the D call TRBD1 from the table was never checked on the DNA. TRBV21-1 is an annotated pseudogene. The CDR3 runs 14 residues. The chain's CDR3 is CASSSRDREETQYF. The CDR3 DNA reads as TGTGCCAGCAGCTCGCGTGACAGGGAAGAGACCCAGTACTTC.

The chain has TRBV28 and TRBJ2-3, with 7 positions matching TRBD1. The junction had 10 bases not matched to a gene; V was cut back by 5 bases and J by 2 bases. Germline V gene data show CDR1 as MDHEN and CDR2 as SYDVKM. This CDR3 is built from 16 residues. The CDR3 region is CASSPRGTVLTDTQYF. The CDR3 DNA reads TGTGCCAGCAGTCCAAGAGGGACAGTACTCACAGATACGCAGTATTTT.

The chain employs TRBV19 and TRBJ1-1; 8 positions agree with TRBD1. The CDR3 consists of 14 residues. J gave up 4 bases and V 2 bases, and 3 bases lay outside the gene matches. Germline CDR1 is LNHDA and CDR2 is SQIVND (reference sequence). The CDR3 region is CASSIQGASTEAFF. In DNA, the CDR3 is TGTGCCAGTAGTATACAGGGGGCGAGCACTGAAGCTTTCTTT.

This clone occurred once. This chain connects TRBV7-3 to TRBJ1-2; 10 nucleotides line up with TRBD1. The CDR3 is 15 amino acids. Germline V lookup: CDR1 SGHTA, CDR2 FQGTGA. Trimming took 8 bases from V and 6 from J; bases not matched to a gene: 12. The CDR3 here is CASPLPGQGGDGYTF. The CDR3 DNA is TGTGCCAGCCCACTGCCTGGACAGGGGGGTGATGGCTACACCTTC.

This chain connects TRBV2 to TRBJ2-1; the match to TRBD1 covers 9 bases. V was pared by 3 bases and J by 5 bases, with 8 bases of the junction left unmatched. The CDR3 runs to 16 residues. Germline V CDR1 and CDR2: SNHLY, FYNNEI. CDR3 sequence reads: CASSDWGTGKDNEQFF. CDR3 DNA: TGTGCCAGCAGTGATTGGGGGACAGGGAAGGACAATGAGCAGTTCTTC.

The chain links TRBV7-2 to TRBJ1-3; no clear D gene. This CDR3 is 16 amino acids long. V lost 5 bases and J 1 base, leaving 15 bases between the germline ends. CDR1 is SGHTA, CDR2 FQGNSA, per germline. This chain's CDR3 is CASSPHSALSGNTIYF. CDR3 bases: TGTGCCAGCAGCCCCCACTCAGCGCTTTCTGGAAACACCATATATTTT.